This T cell receptor (beta chain) was sequenced for a study of blood T cell repertoires in COVID-19. Method: immunoSEQ multiplex PCR; TCRdb's copy keeps in-frame clones and lacks some. The sample has roughly 300,000 clones, approximately 83% seen once. V was pared by 2 bases and J by 1 base, with 18 bases between. Germline V gene sequence: CDR1 MDHEN, CDR2 SYDVKM. The CDR3 loop spans 17 amino acids. The sample taken for sequencing was peripheral blood. This chain joins TRBV28 and TRBJ2-7; a weak D match, TRBD1 (7 bases). This TCR came from a human donor in a cohort sampled during active COVID-19. CDR3 in amino acids: CASSLRTGGGWSYEQYF. The DNA for the CDR3 is TGTGCCAGCAGTTTACGGACAGGTGGAGGGTGGTCCTACGAGCAGTACTTC.